This is a list of T cell receptor beta chains from one sample in a study of Ad26.COV2.S vaccination and SARS-CoV-2 variants. Assay: immunoSEQ multiplex PCR; the TCRdb copy retains only in-frame clones and omits some. The data hold about 680,000 clones, with roughly 90% observed a single time. The source was peripheral blood, collected in a trial of Ad26.COV2.S vaccine versus placebo. These receptors were obtained from a person between 18 and 59 years old who received the Ad26.COV2.S COVID-19 vaccine or a placebo. Both conserved end residues are part of each CDR3. A D gene is named only where the DNA matches it firmly. Size values are once, few and many counts, or a class for expanded clones, and some rows have none.

TRBD1 . TRBJ1-6 TRBV11-2 CASSLLGGQGSPLHF TGTGCCAGCAGCTTGTTGGGGGGACAGGGCTCACCCCTCCACTTT
. . TRBJ2-1 TRBV9 CASSAAHMGNEQFF TGTGCCAGCAGCGCCGCACACATGGGGAATGAGCAGTTCTTC
TRBD2 . TRBJ2-1 TRBV7-9 CASSLGGLAGANEQFF TGTGCCAGCAGCTTAGGGGGGCTAGCGGGAGCAAATGAGCAGTTCTTC
. once TRBJ2-7 TRBV27 CASQLAGVSDEQYF TGTGCCAGTCAGTTGGCAGGGGTCAGCGACGAGCAGTACTTC
TRBD2 . TRBJ2-6 TRBV6-2/TRBV6-3 CASSLTSGGAAGANVLTF TGTGCCAGCAGTCTCACTAGCGGGGGGGCCGCTGGGGCCAACGTCCTGACTTTC
. . TRBJ1-1 TRBV30 CAWSVSGTEAFF TGTGCCTGGAGTGTATCGGGCACTGAAGCTTTCTTT
. . TRBJ1-1 TRBV30 CAWSVRRQGYAEAFF TGTGCCTGGAGTGTACGTCGGCAGGGATACGCTGAAGCTTTCTTT
TRBD1 few TRBJ1-1 TRBV2 CASSYPGQGEMWNTEAFF TGTGCCAGCAGTTATCCGGGACAGGGGGAAATGTGGAACACTGAAGCTTTCTTT
. . TRBJ2-5 TRBV5-1 CASSLVGTSQETQYF TGCGCCAGCAGCTTGGTAGGGACCAGTCAAGAGACCCAGTACTTC
. . TRBJ1-6 TRBV19 CASSIARGGVGPLHF TGTGCCAGTAGTATAGCTCGTGGGGGTGTTGGGCCCCTCCACTTT
. . TRBJ2-2 TRBV5-1 CASSLTAGTGELFF TGCGCCAGCAGCCTAACGGCGGGGACCGGGGAGCTGTTTTTT
TRBD1 . TRBJ2-7 TRBV5-6 CASSYWTGEQYF TGTGCCAGCAGCTACTGGACAGGCGAGCAGTACTTC
. once TRBJ2-3 TRBV20-1 CSASRGSTDTQYF TGCAGTGCTAGTCGGGGGAGTACAGATACGCAGTATTTT
. . TRBJ2-7 TRBV2 CASSGVSRYEQYF TGTGCCAGCAGTGGAGTTAGCAGGTACGAGCAGTACTTC
. . TRBJ2-7 TRBV18 CASAYSENYEQYF TGTGCCAGCGCTTACAGTGAAAACTACGAGCAGTACTTC
. . TRBJ2-3 TRBV14 CASSRGLRDTQYF TGTGCCAGCAGCCGAGGTCTCCGAGATACGCAGTATTTT
. . TRBJ1-3 TRBV7-2 CASSLEGVTGNTIYF TGTGCCAGCAGCTTAGAGGGGGTCACTGGAAACACCATATATTTT
. . TRBJ1-1 TRBV2 CASSIPGQPNTEAFF TGTGCCAGCAGTATCCCGGGACAACCGAACACTGAAGCTTTCTTT
TRBD1 . TRBJ1-2 TRBV6-2/TRBV6-3 CASSTDRGYGYTF TGTGCCAGCAGTACCGACAGGGGCTATGGCTACACCTTC
. . TRBJ2-7 TRBV5-1 CASSLAGDSYEQYF TGCGCCAGCAGCTTGGCCGGGGACTCCTACGAGCAGTACTTC
TRBD2 . TRBJ2-2 TRBV9 CASSVLAGATGELFF TGTGCCAGCAGCGTCCTAGCGGGCGCCACCGGGGAGCTGTTTTTT
. . TRBJ1-3 TRBV3-1/TRBV3-2 CASSPQGVGNTIYF TGTGCCAGCAGCCCCCAGGGAGTTGGAAACACCATATATTTT
TRBD2 . TRBJ2-3 TRBV18 CASSLRTSDTQYF TGTGCCAGCTCACTTAGGACTAGCGATACGCAGTATTTT
TRBD2 . TRBJ2-1 TRBV2 CASNLRLAINEQFF TGTGCCAGCAATCTTAGACTAGCAATAAATGAGCAGTTCTTC
TRBD2 . TRBJ2-7 TRBV5-1 CASSGPGTSGPSYEQYF TGCGCCAGCAGCGGGCCCGGGACTAGCGGCCCCTCCTACGAGCAGTACTTC
. . TRBJ1-3 TRBV11-1 CASSFETAGNTIYF TGTGCCAGCAGCTTTGAAACAGCTGGAAACACCATATATTTT
. . TRBJ2-1 TRBV6-1 CASSELDANRYNEQFF TGTGCCAGCAGTGAATTGGACGCCAACCGATACAATGAGCAGTTCTTC
. . TRBJ2-2 TRBV4-3 CASSQDSPGGIGELFF TGCGCCAGCAGCCAAGATTCTCCCGGGGGAATCGGGGAGCTGTTTTTT
. . TRBJ1-2 TRBV5-5 CASSLVPSDYGYTF TGTGCCAGCAGCTTGGTACCGTCGGACTATGGCTACACCTTC
TRBD1 . TRBJ2-7 TRBV5-1 CASSLDGTGAYEQYF TGCGCCAGCAGCTTGGACGGGACAGGGGCCTACGAGCAGTACTTC
. . TRBJ1-1 TRBV19 CASSAGPFLAFF TGTGCCAGTAGTGCGGGACCGTTCTTAGCTTTCTTT
. once TRBJ1-6 TRBV14 CASSQGRSPLHF TGTGCCAGCAGCCAAGGGAGATCACCCCTCCACTTT
. once TRBJ2-1 TRBV4-2 CASSLSRVGDYNEQFF TGTGCCAGCAGCCTAAGTAGAGTAGGAGATTACAATGAGCAGTTCTTC
TRBD1 . TRBJ2-5 TRBV6-1 CASSETGVAETQYF TGTGCCAGCAGTGAAACAGGGGTGGCAGAGACCCAGTACTTC
. few TRBJ2-7 TRBV6-5 CASSYGDIYEQYF TGTGCCAGCAGTTACGGGGACATATACGAGCAGTACTTC
. . TRBJ2-5 TRBV24-1 CATSESGWGETQYF TGTGCCACCAGTGAAAGCGGCTGGGGGGAGACCCAGTACTTC
. . TRBJ2-2 TRBV6-1 CASSSRQGQGGELFF TGTGCCAGCAGTTCCAGGCAGGGGCAGGGCGGGGAGCTGTTTTTT